The T cell receptor (beta chain) described here comes from a study of CD8+CD57+ T cells in acquired aplastic anemia. Study as a whole: On average, sorted CD4+ and CD8+ cells gave approximately 3.1 ug of DNA.

Details on this clonotype: Its antigen is unknown.

Genomic DNA templated the TCR beta VDJ and CDR3 profiling. Each CDR3 protein gets one entry after TCRdb re-called the reads with MiXCR. Of around 430,000 distinct CDR3 sequences in the sample, around 30% were seen once. Study-wide results and caveats: A set of roughly 27 CD8+ CDR3 sequences was shared between patients and controls, and these sequences appeared highly expressed in patients. Statistical testing detected no significant gap in CD8+ Simpson's diversity between patients and controls.

Germline-derived CDR1 and CDR2 are LNHDA and SQIVND (reference sequence). V was pared by 9 bases and J by 4 bases, with 15 bases of the junction left unmatched. The CDR3 spans 16 residues. Whoever was chosen for sequencing had shown CD8+CD57+ cell expansion by flow cytometry. When blood sampling took place, the patients had received no therapy. This TCR derives from a human donor with aplastic anemia. Sequencing was carried out using sorted CD4+, CD8+, or CD8+CD57+ T cells (not recorded which) from PBMCs. The chain uses TRBV19 and TRBJ2-3, with 8 positions matching TRBD1. The CDR3 sequence is CARGGEGRGRPDTQYF. The CDR3 region has the DNA TGTGCCAGGGGGGGCGAGGGCAGGGGGCGTCCAGATACGCAGTATTTT.